A selection of T cell receptor beta chains follows, all from one sample in a study of blood T cells in healthy people across ages. Each CDR3 protein is one row after TCRdb ran MiXCR on the 5' RACE reads. The sample consists of about 640,000 distinct CDR3 sequences, roughly 58% of them appearing once. The sample was blood. Receptors were obtained from a man in his 60s in good health. Each CDR3 is given with its conserved first and last residue. A D gene is named only where the DNA matches it firmly. A row's size may be missing; if present it is once, few, many or a size class.

D gene	J gene	V gene	clone size	CDR3 DNA	CDR3 protein
-	TRBJ2-1	TRBV6-6	-	TGTGCCAGCAAGGGGGGTGATAATGAGCAGTTCTTC	CASKGGDNEQFF
TRBD1	TRBJ2-5	TRBV2	-	TGTGCCAGCAGTGCTTCAGGGGGCAGGAAGACCCAGTACTTC	CASSASGGRKTQYF
-	TRBJ1-2	TRBV20-1	-	TGCAGTGCTCTGGGGGCCTATGGCTACACCTTC	CSALGAYGYTF
-	TRBJ1-5	TRBV6-1	-	TGTGCCAGCAGTGATCGGCCCCGGGTTTCCAATCAGCCCCAGCATTTT	CASSDRPRVSNQPQHF
-	TRBJ2-7	TRBV9	-	TGTGCCAGCAGCGTAGATGGGGAAGATTCCGCCTACGAGCAGTACTTC	CASSVDGEDSAYEQYF
TRBD1	TRBJ2-3	TRBV6-5	-	TGTGCCAGCAGTCGGGGACAGATCTACACAGATACGCAGTATTTT	CASSRGQIYTDTQYF
TRBD2	TRBJ2-1	TRBV5-1	-	TGCGCCAGCAGCTTGGCCCCCGGGGGGGTAGTCCATGAGCAGTTCTTC	CASSLAPGGVVHEQFF
TRBD1	TRBJ2-7	TRBV12-3/TRBV12-4	-	TGTGCCAGCAGTTTAGGTGGGACAGGGACCTACGAGCAGTACTTC	CASSLGGTGTYEQYF
-	TRBJ1-4	TRBV6-2/TRBV6-3	once	TGTGCCAGCAGCCCCCCCTTGGGGGAAAAACTGTTTTTT	CASSPPLGEKLFF
-	TRBJ2-7	TRBV28	-	TGTGCCAGCAGACCAAGCGTCAGTCACTCCTACGAGCAGTACTTC	CASRPSVSHSYEQYF
-	TRBJ2-5	TRBV7-2	-	TGTGCCAGCAGCTTAGTAGGGCAGTCTAAGACCCAGTACTTC	CASSLVGQSKTQYF